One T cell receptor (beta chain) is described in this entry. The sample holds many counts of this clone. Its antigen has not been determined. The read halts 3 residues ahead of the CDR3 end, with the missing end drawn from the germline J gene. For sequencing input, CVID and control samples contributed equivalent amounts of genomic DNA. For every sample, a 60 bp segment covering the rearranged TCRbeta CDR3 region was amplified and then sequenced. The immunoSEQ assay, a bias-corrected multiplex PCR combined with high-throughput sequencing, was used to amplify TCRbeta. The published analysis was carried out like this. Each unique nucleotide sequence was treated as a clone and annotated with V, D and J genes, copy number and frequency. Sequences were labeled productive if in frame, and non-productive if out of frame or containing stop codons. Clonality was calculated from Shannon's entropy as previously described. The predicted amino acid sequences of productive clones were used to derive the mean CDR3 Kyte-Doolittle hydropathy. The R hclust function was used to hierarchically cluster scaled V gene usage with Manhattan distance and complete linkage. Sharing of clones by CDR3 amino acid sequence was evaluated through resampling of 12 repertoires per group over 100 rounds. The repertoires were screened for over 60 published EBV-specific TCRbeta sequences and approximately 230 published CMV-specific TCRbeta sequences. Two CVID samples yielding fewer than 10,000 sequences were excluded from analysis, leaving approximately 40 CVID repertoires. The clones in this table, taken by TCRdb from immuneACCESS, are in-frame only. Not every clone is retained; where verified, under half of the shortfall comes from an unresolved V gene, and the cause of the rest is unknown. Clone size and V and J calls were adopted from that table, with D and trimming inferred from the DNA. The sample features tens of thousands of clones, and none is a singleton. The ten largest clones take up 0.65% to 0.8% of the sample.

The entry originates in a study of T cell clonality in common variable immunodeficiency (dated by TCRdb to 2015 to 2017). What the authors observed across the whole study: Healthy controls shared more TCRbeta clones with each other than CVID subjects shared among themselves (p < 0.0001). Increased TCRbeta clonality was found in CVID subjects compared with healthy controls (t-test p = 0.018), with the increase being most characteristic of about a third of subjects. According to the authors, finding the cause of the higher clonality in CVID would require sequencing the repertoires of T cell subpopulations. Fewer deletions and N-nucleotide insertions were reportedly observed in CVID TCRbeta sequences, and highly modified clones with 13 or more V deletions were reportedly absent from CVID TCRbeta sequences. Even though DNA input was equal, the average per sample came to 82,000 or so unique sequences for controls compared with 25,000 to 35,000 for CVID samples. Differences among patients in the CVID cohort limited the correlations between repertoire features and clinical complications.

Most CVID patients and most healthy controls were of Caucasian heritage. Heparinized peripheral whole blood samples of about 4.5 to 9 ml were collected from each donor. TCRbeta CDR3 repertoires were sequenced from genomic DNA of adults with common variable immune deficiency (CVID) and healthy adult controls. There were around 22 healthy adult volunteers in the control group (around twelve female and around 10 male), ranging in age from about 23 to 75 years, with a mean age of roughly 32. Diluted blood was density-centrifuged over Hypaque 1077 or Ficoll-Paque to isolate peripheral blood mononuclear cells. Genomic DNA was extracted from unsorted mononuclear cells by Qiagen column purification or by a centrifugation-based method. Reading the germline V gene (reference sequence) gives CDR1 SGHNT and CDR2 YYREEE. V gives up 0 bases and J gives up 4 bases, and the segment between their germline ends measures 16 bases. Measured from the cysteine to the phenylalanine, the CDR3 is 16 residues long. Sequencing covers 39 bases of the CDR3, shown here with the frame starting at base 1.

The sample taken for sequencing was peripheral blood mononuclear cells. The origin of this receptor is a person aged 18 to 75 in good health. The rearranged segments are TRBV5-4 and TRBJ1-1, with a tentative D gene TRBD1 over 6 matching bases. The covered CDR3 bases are TGTGCCAGCAGCTTGGCCGTCGGGGGGCAGGGCACTGAA. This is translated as CASSLAVGGQGTE. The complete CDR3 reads CASSLAVGGQGTEAFF.